Listed here are 23 T cell receptor beta chains from one sample, sequenced in a study of read filtering for tumor transcriptome and immune sequencing. From about 400 ng of RNA, a library with molecular barcoded alpha/delta and beta/gamma adaptors was made. TCRdb redid the calling of the reads with MiXCR, one entry per CDR3 protein. The sample holds 100,000 to 150,000 distinct CDR3 sequences, about 12% seen once. The sequencing sample was made of a population of CD138-negative cells sorted from bone marrow. These TCRs come from a donor at least 40 years old with multiple myeloma.

At least ten counts were recorded for this clonotype. V and J are TRBV20-1 and TRBJ2-1; 12 bases match TRBD2. Germline V gene lookup returns CDR1 DFQATT and CDR2 SNEGSKA (reference sequence). This CDR3 is built from 16 residues. V was clipped by 3 bases and J by 4 bases; unmatched bases: 7. CDR3 bases: TGCAGTGCTAGCAGGGCTAGCGGGAGGGTTTACAATGAGCAGTTCTTC. Its translation: CSASRASGRVYNEQFF.

This clonotype was detected ten times or more. This chain connects TRBV6-1 to TRBJ2-7; 8 positions agree with TRBD2. CDR1 is MNHNS and CDR2 is SASEGT in the germline V gene. With V trimmed by 10 bases and J by 3 bases, 5 bases remained unmatched. CDR3 length: 12 residues. CDR3 DNA sequence: TGTGCCACCCTAGCGGGCGGCTACGAGCAGTACTTC. Translated, it gives CATLAGGYEQYF.

This clonotype has at least ten counts. CDR3 coding DNA: TGCAGTGCTAGTTCAAGCGGGAGGAACACCGGGGAGCTGTTTTTT. This encodes CSASSSGRNTGELFF. The chain employs TRBV20-1 and TRBJ2-2, with 8 bases matching TRBD2. Germline-derived CDR1 and CDR2 are DFQATT and SNEGSKA (reference sequence). This CDR3 is 15 amino acids long. V trimming: 3 bases; J trimming: 1 base; junction bases outside the gene matches: 4.

To note about this clonotype: One base away lies a much larger clone, so this may be a sequencing read error. This likely comes from a read error, as the CDR3 has no conserved phenylalanine or tryptophan at its end. This chain connects TRBV19 to TRBJ1-2; possible D gene TRBD1, 5 bases. Trimming took 7 bases from V and 5 from J, leaving 14 bases between them. Looked up from germline, CDR1 is LNHDA and CDR2 is SQIVND (reference sequence). CDR3 size: 13 residues. Here the CDR3 reads CASTNRQIYGYTS. In nucleotides, the CDR3 is TGTGCCAGTACCAACCGACAGATTTATGGCTACACCTCC.

This clonotype was observed many times. The V call is TRBV6-1, the J call TRBJ2-3; TRBD2 is a possible D gene (6 bases). V was clipped by 6 bases and J by 5 bases, with 18 bases between them. Germline loops: CDR1 MNHNS, CDR2 SASEGT. The length of the CDR3 is 15 residues. The CDR3 nucleotides read TGTGCCAGCAGGAACAATCTAGCGAGAGGAGATACGCAGTATTTT. This codes for CASRNNLARGDTQYF.

Turning to this clonotype: This sequence may be a read error, since a much larger clone differs from it by one base. The CDR3 ends on some other residue instead of the conserved phenylalanine or tryptophan, so this is likely a read error. Here the CDR3 reads CASSSIQGDSVTDTQYS. The CDR3 DNA follows: TGTGCCAGCAGCTCAATACAGGGGGATTCGGTCACAGATACGCAGTATTCT. The V and J genes are TRBV5-4 and TRBJ2-3; 8 bases are a match to TRBD1. In germline, CDR1 is SGHNT, CDR2 YYREEE (reference sequence). This CDR3 has 17 amino acids. V was clipped by 3 bases and J by 2 bases; unmatched bases: 11.

This clonotype was recorded many times. One end of the junction is discordant with germline, which a read error may explain. The V and J genes are TRBV18 and TRBJ2-7, with 10 positions matching TRBD2. The length of the CDR3 is 14 residues. From germline, CDR1 is KGHSH and CDR2 LQKENI. The CDR3 spells CASTPGTSETEQYF. In nucleotides, the CDR3 is TGTGCCAGCACACCCGGGACTAGCGAGACCGAGCAGTACTTC.

In this sample, this clonotype turned up a few times. Possible read error: a much larger clone is one base away. The CDR3: CSARLGYEQYF. CDR3 DNA sequence: TGCAGTGCTAGACTAGGCTACGAGCAGTACTTC. The V and J genes are TRBV20-1 and TRBJ2-7; no clear D. Trimming shortened V by 2 bases and J by 3 bases, and 5 bases separated the two germline ends. The germline V gene has CDR1 DFQATT and CDR2 SNEGSKA (reference sequence). The CDR3 has 11 amino acids.

A remark on this clonotype: This may be a read error: a much more frequent sequence differs by one nucleotide. The chain recombines TRBV19 with TRBJ1-1, with unresolved D. With 8 bases removed from V and 0 bases from J, the gap between germline ends came to 19 bases. The CDR3 has 16 residues. Germline assignment: CDR1 LNHDA and CDR2 SQIVND (reference sequence). CDR3: CASGKLTYSMNTEAFF. The DNA for the CDR3 is TGTGCCAGTGGTAAGTTGACATATAGCATGAACACTGAAGCTTTCTTT. The whole variable domain, remainder taken from reference TRBV19 and TRBJ1-1, is DGGITQSPKYLFRKEGQNVTLSCEQNLNHDAMYWYRQDPGQGLRLIYYSQIVNDFQKGDIAEGYSVSREKKESFPLTVTSAQKNPTAFYLCASGKLTYSMNTEAFFGQGTRLTVV.

J is TRBJ2-7 and V is TRBV4-2; TRBD1 aligns across 12 bases. V dropped 0 bases and J dropped 6; count of bases not matched to a gene: 12. In germline, CDR1 is LGHNA, CDR2 YNFKEQ. The CDR3 covers 18 residues. The CDR3 loop reads CASSQEGTGGVDRGEQYF. CDR3 DNA sequence: TGTGCCAGCAGCCAAGAGGGGACAGGGGGCGTGGATCGGGGCGAGCAGTACTTC.

For this clonotype: A much larger clonotype is one base distant, so this may be a read error. J is TRBJ2-2 and V is TRBV5-1; 7 nucleotides agree with TRBD1. Germline V CDR1 and CDR2: SGHRS, YFSETQ. This CDR3 is built from 14 residues. The junction had 10 bases not matched to a gene; V was cut back by 7 bases and J by 7 bases. This chain's CDR3 is CASDRAPGGGELFF. The CDR3 region has the DNA TGCGCCAGCGACCGAGCCCCAGGGGGCGGGGAGCTGTTTTTT.

This sequence joins TRBV5-1 and TRBJ2-2; D gene unclear. Germline V gene data show CDR1 as SGHRS and CDR2 as YFSETQ. CDR3 length: 16 amino acids. Trimming took 0 bases from V and 0 from J, leaving 9 bases between them. CDR3 sequence reads: CASSLGRIANTGELFF. The CDR3 DNA is TGCGCCAGCAGCTTGGGTAGGATCGCGAACACCGGGGAGCTGTTTTTT.

There are many counts of this clonotype. The CDR3 spells CASTSGPPEQYF. The CDR3 nucleotides read TGTGCCAGCACCTCCGGGCCCCCCGAGCAGTACTTC. The V call is TRBV7-9, the J call TRBJ2-7; D unclear. V gave up 7 bases and J gave up 6 bases, with 13 bases separating them. The CDR3 runs to 12 residues. The germline V gene encodes CDR1 SEHNR and CDR2 FQNEAQ (reference sequence).

This clonotype was recorded many times. A much larger clone is a single base away; this may be a read error. V and J are TRBV7-9 and TRBJ1-1; no reliable D call. CDR1 and CDR2 from the germline V gene are SEHNR and FQNEAQ (reference sequence). The CDR3 has 12 amino acids. Trimming took off 2 bases at V and 1 base at J, with 2 bases between the two ends. CDR3 DNA: TGTGCCAGCAGCTTAAAGAACACTGAAGCTTTCTTT. Encoded protein: CASSLKNTEAFF. The complete variable domain, with remaining parts taken from reference TRBV7-9 and TRBJ1-1, reads DTGVSQNPRHKITKRGQNVTFRCDPISEHNRLYWYRQTLGQGPEFLTYFQNEAQLEKSRLLSDRFSAERPKGSFSTLEIQRTEQGDSAMYLCASSLKNTEAFFGQGTRLTVV.

This clonotype was seen a handful of times. This chain links TRBV20-1 with TRBJ2-5, with 11 bases aligning to TRBD2. The CDR3 extends over 15 amino acids. From germline, CDR1 is DFQATT and CDR2 SNEGSKA (reference sequence). V shed 7 bases, J shed 5 bases, and the junction held 12 bases outside the gene matches. The CDR3 spells CSVSPLAGAWETQYF. CDR3 coding DNA: TGCAGTGTCTCCCCACTAGCGGGAGCTTGGGAGACCCAGTACTTC.

The table lists this clonotype with a few counts. The rearrangement uses TRBV5-6 and TRBJ2-2, with D perhaps matching TRBD1 or TRBD2 (5 bases each). Between the trimmed V and J ends, which lost 0 bases and 0 bases, there was a span of 9 bases. This CDR3 is 16 amino acids long. Germline CDR1 reads SGHDT; CDR2 reads YYEEEE. The CDR3 region is CASSLERTPNTGELFF. DNA of the CDR3: TGTGCCAGCAGCTTGGAGCGGACACCGAACACCGGGGAGCTGTTTTTT.

This clonotype occurred many times. This chain joins TRBV5-4 and TRBJ2-1; D might be TRBD2 (5 bases). Germline V CDR1 and CDR2: SGHNT, YYREEE (reference sequence). The ends were cut back, 4 bases at V and 14 bases at J, with 19 bases in the middle. The length of the CDR3 is 13 residues. Here the CDR3 DNA reads TGTGCCAGCAGCCAGCCTATGACCAGAGCGGAGTTCTTC. Translating gives CASSQPMTRAEFF.

This clonotype was seen at least ten times. The chain uses TRBV20-1 and TRBJ2-1, with D possibly TRBD2 on 7 matching bases. Germline V gene lookup returns CDR1 DFQATT and CDR2 SNEGSKA (reference sequence). Trimming stripped 2 bases from V and 2 bases from J, with 13 bases between. The CDR3 consists of 15 residues. The DNA for the CDR3 is TGCAGTGCTAGAAAATGGGGGGGCGCCTACAATGAGCAGTTCTTC. Protein: CSARKWGGAYNEQFF.

For this clonotype: A read error may be the cause here, since a much bigger clone is one base away. This chain links TRBV4-2 with TRBJ2-1, with 8 bases that match TRBD2. Germline lookup yields CDR1 LGHNA and CDR2 YNFKEQ. This CDR3 region has 16 residues. The V gene end was trimmed by 5 bases and the J gene end by 0 bases; junction bases not matched to a gene: 6. Written as DNA, the CDR3 is TGTGCCAGCAGCGGATTAAGCGGGAGCTCCTACAATGAGCAGTTCTTC. This translates into CASSGLSGSSYNEQFF.

The table lists this clonotype with many counts. This chain connects TRBV24-1 to TRBJ1-5; 8 bases map to TRBD1. The CDR3 spans 14 residues. Germline CDR1 is KGHDR and CDR2 is SFDVKD. V dropped 2 bases and J dropped 6; count of bases not matched to a gene: 2. The CDR3 loop reads CATSDSDRGQPQHF. DNA of the CDR3: TGTGCCACCAGTGATTCAGACAGGGGTCAGCCCCAGCATTTT.

There are many counts of this clonotype. This sequence joins TRBV29-1 and TRBJ1-1; TRBD1 aligns across 8 bases. CDR1 SQVTM and CDR2 ANQGSEA come from the germline V gene. V was clipped by 4 bases and J by 3 bases; unmatched bases: 10. The CDR3 has 15 residues. The CDR3 DNA follows: TGCAGCGTTGGCGGGGGCAGGGGGCGGTACACTGAAGCTTTCTTT. Translated: CSVGGGRGRYTEAFF.

This clonotype was found many times. The chain links TRBV5-1 to TRBJ2-1; a possible D gene is TRBD1 (5 bases). With 6 bases removed from V and 8 bases from J, the gap between germline ends came to 21 bases. The CDR3 is 15 amino acids. Germline V gives CDR1 SGHRS, CDR2 YFSETQ. The CDR3 protein is CASTNMGLRLDEQFF. Written as DNA, the CDR3 is TGCGCCAGCACTAATATGGGGCTGCGGCTGGATGAGCAGTTCTTC.

This sequence joins TRBV25-1 and TRBJ2-2; D remains unclear. Per the germline V gene, CDR1 is MGHDK and CDR2 is SYGVNS. V lost 3 bases and J lost 2, with 10 bases in between. This CDR3 is built from 15 residues. CDR3 sequence (DNA): TGTGCCAGCAGTGATAGGCGAACTAACACCGGGGAGCTGTTTTTT. Translation: CASSDRRTNTGELFF.